This T cell receptor (beta chain) was found in a study of beta chain features in type 1 diabetes (dated by TCRdb to 2017 to 2018). Study-level background: Mean age, gender distribution, total cell number and subset yield did not differ between patients and healthy donors. Whereas all 28 donors provided naive and central memory subsets, regulatory and stem cell-like memory subsets were isolated from just 8 patients and about eight healthy donors. The study compared TCRB repertoires of sorted circulating CD4+ T cell subsets between recently diagnosed type 1 diabetes patients and matched healthy donors. Across all samples, some 110,000,000 sorted cells were examined, and cell number per subset correlated strongly with RNA yield. Overall study outcomes, separate from this receptor: Because the HLA sub-analyses included only small numbers of individuals, any influence of HLA type on TCRB rearrangement was left unresolved. Shorter templates might have been favored by PCR, but patient and control samples were amplified and corrected together, so both groups would have been affected equally by any skew. Naive, central memory and regulatory TCRB repertoires appeared more similar among patients than among healthy donors. A moderate but significant shortening of TCRB CDR3 length was observed in type 1 diabetes patients in all four CD4+ subsets. At VDJ recombination sites, patients with type 1 diabetes made fewer insertions and deleted more nucleotides, a pattern implying thymic rearrangement abnormalities. Because cDNA was sequenced instead of genomic DNA, activated cells with high expression could be over-represented, although the groups did not differ in activation or CD3 levels.

The High Capacity cDNA Reverse Transcription Kit was used to reverse transcribe all of the isolated RNA, meaning that expressed TCRB transcripts were what got sequenced. Deep immunoSEQ sequencing was applied to naive, central memory and regulatory T cell samples, giving an average of about 3.57 million total reads per sample. After sorted cells were lysed in RLT buffer, RNA was extracted with DNase-treated RNeasy Micro or Mini kits, with the choice depending on cell number. Each cell subset was processed on its own to prevent cross-contamination, while patient and healthy donor samples were processed together. Using the immunoSEQ multiplex PCR, TCRB sequences were amplified from cDNA into 87-bp fragments spanning the CDR3 region. Amplicons were sequenced on the Illumina HiSeq platform. The published analysis was carried out like this. PCR bias was computationally corrected using synthetic template baselines, reads within Hamming distance 2 were collapsed, and singletons that could not be merged were discarded. By aligning reads against IMGT, V, D and J genes, CDR3 length, and insertions or deletions at six rearrangement sites were assigned. Within each subset, clonotype counts were normalized to sorted cell number, and only after that were true diversity and Gini coefficients computed with the tcR R package. The overlap coefficient, calculated on TCRB nucleotide sequences, was used to measure repertoire sharing. In TCRdb, the immuneACCESS table is reduced to in-frame sequences with V and J assigned. These tables do not hold every clone; where another copy was compared, an unresolved V gene accounts for under half, and the others remain unexplained. Clonal size and the V and J genes are those of that table, whereas D and trimming came from the DNA. The sample yields about 240,000 clones; about 25% were counted once. Clones ranked in the top ten supply roughly 4% of the sample.

V is cut back by 3 bases and J by 4 bases, with 6 bases in the junction unmatched. There are 14 amino acids in the CDR3, from cysteine to phenylalanine inclusive. Only the CDR3 DNA is retained, 42 bases long and in frame from the first base. In the germline V gene, CDR1 corresponds to SQVTM and CDR2 to ANQGSEA. Each donor gave one peripheral blood draw, averaging roughly 0.11 L, which was collected into heparinised tubes. Using a panel that included CD45RO, CCR7, CD25, CD127, CD95 and CD27, naive, central memory, regulatory and stem cell-like memory CD4+ T cells were sorted on a BD FACSAria II. All sorted populations exceeded 98% purity. Right away, PBMCs were isolated by Lymphoprep density gradient centrifugation and were stained directly, with no culture step. So that batch effects would be minimized, each experiment stained and sorted samples in pairs, pairing one healthy donor with one patient.

There are a few counts of this clone. The clone's antigen remains unknown. Per-nucleotide qualities are absent, and no much larger clonotype sits a single base away. Source material: central memory CD4+ T cells from blood. The chain is encoded by TRBV29-1 joined to TRBJ2-1; TRBD2 agrees with 7 junctional bases. This TCR was recovered from a man younger than 45 in good health. The CDR3 protein sequence reads: CSVEGGTVYNEQFF. The nucleotide sequence is given as TGCAGCGTTGAGGGGGGGACGGTTTACAATGAGCAGTTCTTC.